The 26 T cell receptor beta chains below come from one sample, sequenced in a study of PD-1 blockade in classical Hodgkin lymphoma. Using immunoSEQ multiplex PCR, the repertoire was profiled, and TCRdb retains in-frame clones only, with some absent. Among tens of thousands of clones listed, around 80% were seen once. All patients experienced relapse after autologous stem cell transplantation, and brentuximab vedotin exposure was variable. The sequencing used peripheral blood mononuclear cells (PBMCs), collected at baseline. These receptors all come from a human donor with classical Hodgkin lymphoma.

The chain uses TRBV5-6 and TRBJ1-1; tentative D call: TRBD1 (5 bases). The CDR3 extends over 13 amino acids. The germline gives CDR1 SGHDT, CDR2 YYEEEE. The V end was cut by 4 bases, the J end by 2 bases, with 9 bases between. CDR3 DNA sequence: TGTGCCAGCAGCGCGGACACCAACACTGAAGCTTTCTTT. It is translated as CASSADTNTEAFF.

There are a few counts of this clone. The chain carries TRBV9 and TRBJ1-2; no clear D gene. The CDR3 consists of 15 residues. V was pared by 0 bases and J by 0 bases, with 9 bases between. Germline CDR1 SGDLS, CDR2 YYNGEE. The CDR3 sequence: CASSVAPGPNYGYTF. CDR3 sequence (DNA): TGTGCCAGCAGCGTAGCCCCCGGGCCTAACTATGGCTACACCTTC.

This clone was seen a few times. The genes are TRBV10-3 and TRBJ2-7; D perhaps matches TRBD2 (6 bases). Between the trimmed V and J ends, which lost 7 bases and 3 bases, there was a span of 13 bases. The CDR3 is 13 residues long. The germline V gene encodes CDR1 ENHRY and CDR2 SYGVKD. In DNA, the CDR3 is TGTGCCATCACCCCAGGGAGGAACTACGAGCAGTACTTC. Its protein is CAITPGRNYEQYF.

In DNA form, the CDR3 reads TGTGCCAGCAGCTCACAGAGGTCTGCCCAGTACTTC. Translating gives CASSSQRSAQYF. The gene calls are TRBV11-2 and TRBJ2-5; D is undetermined. The CDR3 spans 12 residues. CDR1 and CDR2 (germline): SGHAT, FQNNGV. Trimming took 4 bases from V and 9 from J, leaving 12 bases between them.

The chain links TRBV10-1 to TRBJ2-1; 7 positions match TRBD2. The V and J ends lost 2 bases and 6 bases, in that order; junction bases with no gene match: 7. The CDR3 is 15 residues long. Germline V gene data show CDR1 as WNHNN and CDR2 as SYGVQD (reference sequence). The CDR3, as DNA: TGCGCCAGCAGTGAGGGGGCTAGCGGAATCAATGAGCAGTTCTTC. It is translated as CASSEGASGINEQFF.

Regarding this clone: Given a much more abundant clone one base away, this may be a read error. The rearrangement links TRBV4-3 to TRBJ1-2; perhaps TRBD1 as D (6 bases). CDR3 length equals 15 residues. Per the germline V gene, CDR1 is LGHNA and CDR2 is YSLEER. The CDR3 sequence: CASSQDSFSNYGHTF. CDR3 nucleotide sequence: TGCGCCAGCAGCCAGGACAGTTTTTCTAACTATGGCCACACCTTC.

This clone was seen a single time. The chain joins TRBV10-3 to TRBJ2-2; D is possibly TRBD1 (7 bases). Germline lookup yields CDR1 ENHRY and CDR2 SYGVKD. V was cut by 6 bases and J by 8 bases, with 16 bases left in between. This CDR3 spans 14 amino acids. The CDR3 region is CAISHRRGPGELFF. CDR3 DNA: TGTGCCATCAGCCACAGGAGGGGGCCAGGGGAGCTGTTTTTT.

This clone has only one observation. The chain employs TRBV29-1 and TRBJ2-3; no clear D. V lost 7 bases, J lost 0 bases, and 11 bases lay in between. The CDR3 is made up of 13 amino acids. In germline, CDR1 is SQVTM, CDR2 ANQGSEA. CDR3 in DNA: TGCAGCGGGACCGACTTTAGCACAGATACGCAGTATTTT. It specifies CSGTDFSTDTQYF.

The chain combines TRBV5-4 with TRBJ1-2, with D perhaps matching TRBD1 (6 bases). The CDR3 is 14 amino acids. Germline lookup yields CDR1 SGHNT and CDR2 YYREEE (reference sequence). V gave up 4 bases and J gave up 8 bases, with 18 bases separating them. The CDR3 loop reads CASSAGHPSAGYTF. CDR3 coding DNA: TGTGCCAGCAGCGCGGGACATCCCTCGGCGGGCTACACCTTC.

The chain carries TRBV10-3 and TRBJ1-2, with 8 bases aligning to TRBD1. The germline gives CDR1 ENHRY, CDR2 SYGVKD. The V and J ends lost 8 bases and 3 bases, in that order; junction bases with no gene match: 8. The CDR3 loop spans 14 amino acids. In DNA, the CDR3 is TGTGCCATCCGGCCCACAGGGGGGGACTATGGCTACACCTTC. This translates into CAIRPTGGDYGYTF.

V usage is TRBV25-1 and J usage is TRBJ2-3; D not resolved. V dropped 3 bases and J dropped 1 base, with 14 bases sitting between them. This CDR3 is 16 amino acids long. Germline V CDR1 and CDR2: MGHDK, SYGVNS. Here the CDR3 reads CASSDRVKRGTDTQYF. For the CDR3, the DNA is TGTGCCAGCAGTGATAGGGTGAAGAGAGGCACAGATACGCAGTATTTT.

The count of this clone is one. The chain joins TRBV5-5 to TRBJ2-3; the match to TRBD2 covers 11 bases. The trim removed 2 bases at V and 3 bases at J, leaving 5 bases unmatched. CDR1 and CDR2 from the germline V gene are SGHKS and YYEKEE (reference sequence). The CDR3 contains 16 residues. The CDR3 loop is CASSFSLAGVTDTQYF. CDR3 bases: TGTGCCAGCAGCTTCTCACTAGCGGGGGTAACAGATACGCAGTATTTT.

The rearrangement joins TRBV5-6 to TRBJ2-1, with D possibly being TRBD1 (6 bases). V dropped 1 base and J dropped 7 bases, with 6 bases sitting between them. CDR3 length equals 12 residues. Looked up from germline, CDR1 is SGHDT and CDR2 is YYEEEE. The CDR3 here is CASSLTGNEQFF. The CDR3 nucleotides are TGTGCCAGCAGCTTGACAGGGAATGAGCAGTTCTTC.

The rearrangement links TRBV19 to TRBJ1-2; D perhaps matches TRBD1 (5 bases). With 1 base removed from V and 3 bases from J, the gap between germline ends came to 9 bases. The length of the CDR3 is 14 residues. Per the germline V gene, CDR1 is LNHDA and CDR2 is SQIVND (reference sequence). CDR3 amino acids: CASSIVGDYYGYTF. The CDR3 nucleotides read TGTGCCAGTAGTATAGTTGGGGACTACTATGGCTACACCTTC.

The genes are TRBV7-2 and TRBJ1-4; 7 nucleotides line up with TRBD1. CDR3 length: 17 residues. Looked up from germline, CDR1 is SGHTA and CDR2 is FQGNSA. V was pared by 5 bases and J by 0 bases, with 9 bases of the junction left unmatched. The CDR3 DNA reads TGTGCCAGCAGCCTAGACCGGGACAGCGCAACTAATGAAAAACTGTTTTTT. This encodes CASSLDRDSATNEKLFF.

V usage is TRBV7-8 and J usage is TRBJ2-4; 10 bases map to TRBD1. Trimming took 5 bases from V and 7 from J; bases not matched to a gene: 5. The germline V gene has CDR1 SGHVS and CDR2 FQNEAQ. The CDR3 has 14 amino acids. CDR3 loop: CASSPGTGENIQYF. CDR3 bases: TGTGCCAGCAGCCCTGGGACAGGGGAGAACATTCAGTACTTC.

This clone came up once. CDR3 coding DNA: TGTGCCTGGAGCCTGGGGAGGACAAGCGGGGAGCTGTTTTTT. Translation gives CAWSLGRTSGELFF. This chain links TRBV30 with TRBJ2-2; weak D call: TRBD2 (6 bases). Trimming took 3 bases from V and 7 from J, leaving 15 bases between them. The CDR3 is 14 amino acids. CDR1 is GTSNPN and CDR2 is SVGIG in the germline V gene (reference sequence).

This clone was counted only a few times. The rearrangement joins TRBV18 to TRBJ2-3; D is uncertain. In germline, CDR1 is KGHSH, CDR2 LQKENI. Deletions cut 3 bases from V and 2 bases from J, with 12 bases between. The CDR3 contains 15 residues. The CDR3 nucleotides are TGTGCCAGCTCACCTGGGTCACTCGACACAGATACGCAGTATTTT. Translated, it gives CASSPGSLDTDTQYF.

This clone was observed a few times. The V call is TRBV11-2, the J call TRBJ1-6, with D uncertain. Per germline, CDR1 SGHAT and CDR2 FQNNGV. Trimming stripped 0 bases from V and 10 bases from J, with 7 bases between. CDR3 size: 13 residues. CDR3 DNA: TGTGCCAGCAGCTTAGAGCGAGGCTCACCCCTCCACTTT. Protein product: CASSLERGSPLHF.

This chain links TRBV9 with TRBJ1-5, with D possibly matching TRBD1 (6 bases). CDR3 length: 13 amino acids. Trimming removed 0 bases at V and 9 bases at J, with 10 bases between. Germline V gene sequence: CDR1 SGDLS, CDR2 YYNGEE. CDR3 DNA sequence: TGTGCCAGCAGCGTAGCTCTGGGGGCGCCCCAGCATTTT. Amino acids: CASSVALGAPQHF.

V is TRBV9 and J is TRBJ2-1; D is perhaps TRBD1 (6 bases). V gave up 4 bases and J gave up 12 bases, with 20 bases separating them. The CDR3 covers 14 residues. The germline V gene encodes CDR1 SGDLS and CDR2 YYNGEE. CDR3: CASSTNDRPKGQFF. The CDR3 DNA reads as TGTGCCAGCAGCACCAATGACAGGCCGAAAGGGCAGTTCTTC. Full variable domain (remainder filled in from reference TRBV9 and TRBJ2-1): DSGVTQTPKHLITATGQRVTLRCSPRSGDLSVYWYQQSLDQGLQFLIQYYNGEERAKGNILERFSAQQFPDLHSELNLSSLELGDSALYFCASSTNDRPKGQFFGPGTRLTVL.

The V and J genes are TRBV6-1 and TRBJ1-4, with unresolved D. The V gene lost 4 bases and the J gene lost 5 bases, with 14 bases spanning the gap. From germline, CDR1 is MNHNS and CDR2 SASEGT. The CDR3 spans 15 residues. CDR3 residues: CASSGGGSHNEKLFF. The CDR3, as DNA: TGTGCCAGCAGTGGGGGTGGCAGTCACAATGAAAAACTGTTTTTT.

This sequence joins TRBV7-9 and TRBJ1-5, with D possibly TRBD1 on 6 matching bases. CDR3 length: 15 amino acids. CDR1 and CDR2 from the germline V gene are SEHNR and FQNEAQ (reference sequence). V lost 2 bases, J lost 4 bases, and 12 bases lay in between. DNA of the CDR3: TGTGCCAGCAGCTTAACTGAGGGGGGGAATCAGCCCCAGCATTTT. It is translated as CASSLTEGGNQPQHF.

V is TRBV4-1 and J is TRBJ1-1, with TRBD1 matching over 8 bases. Germline values: CDR1 MGHRA, CDR2 YSYEKL. CDR3 length: 16 amino acids. The junction had 10 bases not matched to a gene; V was cut back by 1 base and J by 6 bases. The DNA for the CDR3 is TGCGCCAGCAGCCAAGGCCCGGGTCAGGGGGCTCCTGAAGCTTTCTTT. Its translation is CASSQGPGQGAPEAFF.

This sequence joins TRBV11-3 and TRBJ2-1; 10 bases align to TRBD1. Unmatched junction bases numbered 7, after V lost 4 bases and J lost 10 bases. Germline V gene lookup returns CDR1 SGHNT and CDR2 YENEEA. The CDR3 contains 14 residues. The CDR3, as DNA: TGTGCCAGCAGCTCGGCCGACAGGGGGCGGGAGCAGTTCTTC. Translating it yields CASSSADRGREQFF.

The table lists this clone with a few counts. This rearrangement joins TRBV15 to TRBJ2-5, with D perhaps matching TRBD1 (6 bases). V lost 1 base and J lost 4, with 10 bases in between. Germline CDR1 is LNHNV and CDR2 is YYDKDF (reference sequence). CDR3 length: 14 residues. CDR3 residues: CATSRGGRAETQYF. CDR3 bases: TGTGCCACCAGCAGAGGGGGGCGGGCAGAGACCCAGTACTTC.